The T cell receptor (beta chain) under discussion was sequenced for a study of cytomegalovirus exposure and HLA in healthy donors. Study summary: The study's early data release held roughly 90 million unique TCRs from HLA-typed donors.

As to this clone: Its specificity is unknown.

Study-level points and caveats: Analyses of presence/absence relied on an assumption of roughly uniform sequencing depth across donors.

The length of the CDR3 is 13 residues. Trimming left V 0 bases short and J 4 bases short, with 4 bases between. In germline, CDR1 is LGHNT, CDR2 FRNRAP. PCR primers comprised 60 Vbeta and 13 Jbeta primers. Repertoires were generated with immunoSEQ multiplex PCR, while TCRdb's copy carries only in-frame clones and drops some. The sample yields some 180,000 clones, roughly 80% seen once. The receptor comes from a woman under 30 in good health and CMV-seronegative. The chain joins TRBV12-5 to TRBJ2-1; D is undetermined. Sequencing was performed on PBMCs. CDR3 protein: CASGLVEYNEQFF. As DNA, the CDR3 is TGTGCTAGTGGTTTGGTGGAGTACAATGAGCAGTTCTTC.